This T cell receptor beta chain was observed in a study of T cells after yellow fever vaccination (dated by TCRdb to between 2017 and 2020). For the wider study: The SMART-Seq v4 Ultra Low Input RNA kit was used to prepare libraries from fractions with low cell numbers. Bulk TCR alpha and beta repertoires were sequenced longitudinally to track T-cell clones before and after primary and booster YFV17D yellow fever vaccination. Blood samples were taken at several timepoints before and after primary and secondary immunization, and bulk PBMC replicates and cell subsets were isolated. Two healthy male donors, one aged 18 to 29 and one aged 30 to 40 years, made up the cohort.

What the study reported, not specific to this receptor: Compared with the primary T-cell response, the secondary T-cell response was faster but weaker, reaching its peak on day 5 rather than on day 15. Most clones expanded after primary vaccination (about 95% of CD4 and around 88% of CD8) were re-detected after the booster, suggesting that broad memory maintenance occurred. Because abundant contaminating clonotypes from the bulk population could be contained in FACS-sorted repertoires, computational filtering was required. A small share of clonotypes was detected in both CD4 and CD8 compartments, with the overlap likely arising from convergent recombination. Because the study included only a couple of donors, the extent to which the findings can be generalized is limited.

The treatment or condition label here, explained by the study, means: live attenuated yellow fever vaccine strain. At every blood-draw timepoint, two biological replicates of bulk PBMCs were collected. PBMCs were isolated from peripheral blood using a standard Ficoll-Paque protocol. RNA was extracted with TriZol from bulk PBMCs, CD4 and CD8 fractions, and dextramer-positive and dextramer-negative fractions. Synthesis of TCR cDNA relied on 5'RACE template switching, a step that introduced a universal primer site along with unique molecular identifiers. Priming for cDNA synthesis came from both the TCR alpha and TCR beta constant segments. Library amplification involved two PCR steps, and the second step added sample barcodes and sequencing adapters. Libraries were sequenced on Illumina HiSeq 2500 (2x100 bp) or NovaSeq (2x150 bp). The paper's processing steps were these. Reads were demultiplexed and collapsed into UMI consensus sequences with MIGEC, and V(D)J alignment was performed with MiXCR. Vaccine-responding clonotypes were identified with edgeR using replicate PBMC samples, with FDR below 0.01 and a log2 fold change above 5 up to day 15 being required. CD4 or CD8 identity was assigned to each bulk clonotype according to whether the clonotype was present at higher abundance in the sequenced CD4 repertoire or the sequenced CD8 repertoire. TCRdb reprocessing: public reads trimmed at Q25 with fastp, clones called with MiXCR, in-frame beta chains kept. Rows matching on CDR3 protein sequence are summarized as one entry with the most common DNA and genes. V and J calls and clone size were set by TCRdb, not the authors. The sample profile shows about 330,000 distinct CDR3 sequences; around 6.8% of them were found once. Roughly 19% of the sample belongs to the ten largest clones.

The germline V gene specifies SGHTA as CDR1 and FQGNSA as CDR2. The V and J ends are trimmed by 7 bases and 6 bases, leaving 12 bases between them. From the cysteine up to the phenylalanine, the CDR3 has a length of 12 residues. Only the CDR3 DNA is retained, 36 bases long and in frame from the first base. Concerning this clonotype itself: There is no known antigen for this receptor. There are no base qualities to consult, and no much larger clone falls within one base.

The starting material was PBMCs, obtained 45 days after the first yellow fever vaccination. The source is a man aged 18 to 29 who received the YFV17D yellow fever vaccine. The rearrangement joined TRBV7-2 to TRBJ1-1; no D gene can be assigned with confidence. Here the CDR3 is given as CASKGGWAEAFF. The nucleotide sequence is TGTGCCAGCAAGGGAGGTTGGGCTGAAGCTTTCTTT. Reference TRBV7-2 and TRBJ1-1 genes cover what lies past the CDR3, so the full variable domain is GAGVSQSPSNKVTEKGKDVELRCDPISGHTALYWYRQSLGQGLEFLIYFQGNSAPDKSGLPSDRFSAERTGGSVSTLTIQRTQQEDSAVYLCASKGGWAEAFFGQGTRLTVV.